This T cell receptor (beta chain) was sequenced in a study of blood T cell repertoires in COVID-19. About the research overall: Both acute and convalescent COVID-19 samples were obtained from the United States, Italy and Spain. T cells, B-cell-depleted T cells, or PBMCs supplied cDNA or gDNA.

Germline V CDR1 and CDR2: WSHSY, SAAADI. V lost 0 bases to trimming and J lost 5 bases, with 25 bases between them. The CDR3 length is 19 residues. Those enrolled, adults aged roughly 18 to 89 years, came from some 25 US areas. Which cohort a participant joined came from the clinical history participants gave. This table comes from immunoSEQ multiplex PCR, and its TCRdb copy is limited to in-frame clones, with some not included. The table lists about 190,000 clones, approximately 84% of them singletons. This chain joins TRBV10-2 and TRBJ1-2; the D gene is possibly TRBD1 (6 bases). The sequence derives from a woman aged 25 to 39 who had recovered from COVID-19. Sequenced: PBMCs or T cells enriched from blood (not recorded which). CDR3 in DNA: TGCGCCAGCAGTGAGTCTAGGGGGGGAAGGATTATTCCCCAATATGGCTACACCTTC. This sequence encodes CASSESRGGRIIPQYGYTF.